This TCR beta chain emerged from a study of blood T cell repertoires in COVID-19. Study overall: Some COVID-19 samples were acute and others convalescent; all came from the United States, Italy and Spain.

The CDR3 is 17 amino acids. Germline-derived CDR1 and CDR2 are SGHVS and FQNEAQ. Trimming took off 2 bases at V and 0 bases at J, with 16 bases between the two ends. This clone was detected once. In the authors' methods: Estimated nucleated cell counts came from reference gene primer amplification. Repertoires were generated with immunoSEQ multiplex PCR, while TCRdb's copy carries only in-frame clones and drops some. V and J calls and clone size are those listed in that table; D and trimming were worked out from the DNA. The sample gives 350,000 to 550,000 clones, more than 85% of which show up once; more than 4% is in the top ten.

The specimen sequenced was peripheral blood. The source is a woman aged 25 to 39 with acute or convalescent COVID-19. The chain carries TRBV7-8 and TRBJ1-2, with TRBD1 as a possible D gene (5 bases). CDR3 sequence reads: CASSLRHPKGTNYGYTF. The CDR3 DNA follows: TGTGCCAGCAGCTTAAGACACCCCAAGGGGACTAACTATGGCTACACCTTC. The full variable domain, rest sourced from reference TRBV7-8 and TRBJ1-2, is GAGVSQSPRYKVAKRGQDVALRCDPISGHVSLFWYQQALGQGPEFLTYFQNEAQLDKSGLPSDRFFAERPEGSVSTLKIQRTQQEDSAVYLCASSLRHPKGTNYGYTFGSGTRLTVV.